This TCR beta chain originates from a study of T-cell memory formation after mild COVID-19. Trimming shortened V by 3 bases and J by 4 bases, and 9 bases separated the two germline ends. Germline CDR1 DFQATT, CDR2 SNEGSKA (reference sequence). This CDR3 is built from 12 residues. TCRdb passed the 5' RACE reads through MiXCR, listing each CDR3 protein once. The sample yields some 14,000 distinct CDR3 sequences, roughly 16% seen once. General study findings and limits: CD4+ bias marked clones expanding day 15 to 37, unlike balanced contracting clones.

Notes on this clonotype: The target antigen is unknown.

The material sequenced was PBMCs or a T cell subset sorted from them (not recorded which). The clonotype was recovered from a young man who had mild COVID-19 (a few samples of this study predate the infection). Cell type and time point are not known. V usage is TRBV20-1 and J usage is TRBJ1-2; TRBD1 might be the D (5 bases). The DNA of the CDR3 is TGCAGTGCTAGGAGGGGATTCTATGGCTACACCTTC. It codes for CSARRGFYGYTF.